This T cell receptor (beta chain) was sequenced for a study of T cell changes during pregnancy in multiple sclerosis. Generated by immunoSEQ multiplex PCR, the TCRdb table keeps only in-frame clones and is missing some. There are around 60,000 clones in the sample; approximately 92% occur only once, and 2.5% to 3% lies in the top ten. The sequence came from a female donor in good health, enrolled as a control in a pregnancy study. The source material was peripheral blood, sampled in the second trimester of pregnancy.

The chain's CDR3 is CAITDRGRDNEQFF. The CDR3 DNA reads TGTGCCATCACTGACAGGGGGCGGGACAATGAGCAGTTCTTC. The chain recombines TRBV10-3 with TRBJ2-1; 10 bases align to TRBD1. The CDR3 consists of 14 residues. Germline lookup yields CDR1 ENHRY and CDR2 SYGVKD. Trimming took 7 bases from V and 5 from J; bases not matched to a gene: 5.